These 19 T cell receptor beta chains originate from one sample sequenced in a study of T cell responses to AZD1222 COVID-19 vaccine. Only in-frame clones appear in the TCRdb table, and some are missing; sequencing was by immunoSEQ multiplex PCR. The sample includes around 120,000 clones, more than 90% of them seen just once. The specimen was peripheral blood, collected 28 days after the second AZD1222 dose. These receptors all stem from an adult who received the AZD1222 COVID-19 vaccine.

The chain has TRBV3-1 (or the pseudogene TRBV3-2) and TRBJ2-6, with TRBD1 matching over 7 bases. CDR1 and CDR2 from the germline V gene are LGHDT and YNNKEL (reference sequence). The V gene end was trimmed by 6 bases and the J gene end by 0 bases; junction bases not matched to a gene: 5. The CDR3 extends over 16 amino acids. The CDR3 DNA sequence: TGTGCCAGCAGGGACAGGCGGTACTCTGGGGCCAACGTCCTGACTTTC. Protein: CASRDRRYSGANVLTF.

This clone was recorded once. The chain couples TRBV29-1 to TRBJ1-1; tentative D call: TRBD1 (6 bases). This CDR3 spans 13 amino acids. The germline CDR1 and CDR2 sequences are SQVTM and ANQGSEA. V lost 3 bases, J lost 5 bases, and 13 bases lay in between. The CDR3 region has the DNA TGCAGCGTTGAGGCAGGGGCTAGTACTGAAGCTTTCTTT. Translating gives CSVEAGASTEAFF. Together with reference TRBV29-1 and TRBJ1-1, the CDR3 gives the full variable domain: SAVISQKPSRDICQRGTSLTIQCQVDSQVTMMFWYRQQPGQSLTLIATANQGSEATYESGFVIDKFPISRPNLTFSTLTVSNMSPEDSSIYLCSVEAGASTEAFFGQGTRLTVV.

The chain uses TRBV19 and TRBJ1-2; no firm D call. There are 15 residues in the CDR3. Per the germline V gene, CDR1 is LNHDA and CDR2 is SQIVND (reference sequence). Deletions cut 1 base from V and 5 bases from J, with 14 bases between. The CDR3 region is CASSIGAKELYGYTF. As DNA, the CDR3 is TGTGCCAGTAGTATAGGGGCGAAGGAGCTATATGGCTACACCTTC.

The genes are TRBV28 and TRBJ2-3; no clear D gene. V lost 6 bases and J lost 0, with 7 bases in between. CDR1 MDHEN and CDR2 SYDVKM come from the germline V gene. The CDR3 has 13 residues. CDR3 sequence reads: CASSPHSTDTQYF. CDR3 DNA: TGTGCCAGCAGCCCTCATAGCACAGATACGCAGTATTTT.

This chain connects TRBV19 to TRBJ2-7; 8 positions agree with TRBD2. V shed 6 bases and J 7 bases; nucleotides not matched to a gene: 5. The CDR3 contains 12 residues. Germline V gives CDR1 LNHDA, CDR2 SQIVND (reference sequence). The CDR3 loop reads CASSGRVGEQYF. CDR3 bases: TGTGCCAGTAGCGGGAGGGTCGGGGAGCAGTACTTC.

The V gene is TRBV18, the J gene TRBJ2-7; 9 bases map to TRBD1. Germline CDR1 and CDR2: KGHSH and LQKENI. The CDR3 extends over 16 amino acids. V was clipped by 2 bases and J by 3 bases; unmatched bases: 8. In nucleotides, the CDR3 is TGTGCCAGCTCACCAGCGAGGGGGACAGGGTTCTACGAGCAGTACTTC. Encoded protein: CASSPARGTGFYEQYF.

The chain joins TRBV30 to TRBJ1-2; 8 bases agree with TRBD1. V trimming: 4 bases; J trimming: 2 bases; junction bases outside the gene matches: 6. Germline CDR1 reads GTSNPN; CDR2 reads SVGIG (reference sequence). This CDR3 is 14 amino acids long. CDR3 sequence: CAWKPDRGNYGYTF. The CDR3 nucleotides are TGTGCCTGGAAACCCGACAGGGGCAACTATGGCTACACCTTC.

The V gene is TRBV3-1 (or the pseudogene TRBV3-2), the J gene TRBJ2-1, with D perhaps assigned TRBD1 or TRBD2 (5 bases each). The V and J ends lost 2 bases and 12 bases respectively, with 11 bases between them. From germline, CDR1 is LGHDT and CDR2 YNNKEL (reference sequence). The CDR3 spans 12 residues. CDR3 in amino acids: CASSQRDVTQFF. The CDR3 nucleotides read TGTGCCAGCAGCCAAAGGGACGTGACGCAGTTCTTC.

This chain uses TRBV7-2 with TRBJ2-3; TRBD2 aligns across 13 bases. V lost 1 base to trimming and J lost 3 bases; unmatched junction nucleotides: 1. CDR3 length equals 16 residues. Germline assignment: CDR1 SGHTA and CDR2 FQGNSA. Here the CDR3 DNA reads TGTGCCAGCAGCTTAGTGGGACTAGCGGGAACAGATACGCAGTATTTT. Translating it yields CASSLVGLAGTDTQYF. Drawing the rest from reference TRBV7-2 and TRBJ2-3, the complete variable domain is GAGVSQSPSNKVTEKGKDVELRCDPISGHTALYWYRQSLGQGLEFLIYFQGNSAPDKSGLPSDRFSAERTGGSVSTLTIQRTQQEDSAVYLCASSLVGLAGTDTQYFGPGTRLTVL.

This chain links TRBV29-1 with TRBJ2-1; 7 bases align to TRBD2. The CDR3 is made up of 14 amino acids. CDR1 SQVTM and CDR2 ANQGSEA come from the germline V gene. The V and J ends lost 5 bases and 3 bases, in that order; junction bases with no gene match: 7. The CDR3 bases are TGCAGCGTTAGTCCTAGCGGAATCTACAATGAGCAGTTCTTC. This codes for CSVSPSGIYNEQFF.

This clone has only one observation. This CDR3 reads CASSETAVGRNYGYTF. The DNA for the CDR3 is TGTGCCAGCAGTGAAACTGCGGTGGGGAGAAACTATGGCTACACCTTC. The V and J genes are TRBV6-1 and TRBJ1-2, with no clear D. Trimming stripped 2 bases from V and 2 bases from J, with 15 bases between. This CDR3 is 16 amino acids long. CDR1 MNHNS and CDR2 SASEGT come from the germline V gene.

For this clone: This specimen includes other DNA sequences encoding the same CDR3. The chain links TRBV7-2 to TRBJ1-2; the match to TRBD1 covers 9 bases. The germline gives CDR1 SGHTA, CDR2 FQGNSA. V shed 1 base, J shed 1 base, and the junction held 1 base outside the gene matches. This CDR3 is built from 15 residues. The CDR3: CASSLGTGVNYGYTF. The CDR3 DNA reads TGTGCCAGCAGCTTAGGGACAGGGGTTAACTATGGCTACACCTTC.

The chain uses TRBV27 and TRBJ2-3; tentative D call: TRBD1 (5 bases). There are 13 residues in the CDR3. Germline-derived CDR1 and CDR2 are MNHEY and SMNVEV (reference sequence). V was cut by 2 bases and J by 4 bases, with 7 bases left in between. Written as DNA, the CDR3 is TGTGCCAGCAGTTTAGGGGCATCAGATACGCAGTATTTT. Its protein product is CASSLGASDTQYF.

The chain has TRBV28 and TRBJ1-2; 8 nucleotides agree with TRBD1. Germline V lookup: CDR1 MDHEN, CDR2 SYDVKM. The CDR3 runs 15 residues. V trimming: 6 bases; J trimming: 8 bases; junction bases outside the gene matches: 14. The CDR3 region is CASRRSTGQAGGYTF. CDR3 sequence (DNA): TGTGCCAGCAGGAGATCAACGGGACAGGCCGGGGGCTACACCTTC.

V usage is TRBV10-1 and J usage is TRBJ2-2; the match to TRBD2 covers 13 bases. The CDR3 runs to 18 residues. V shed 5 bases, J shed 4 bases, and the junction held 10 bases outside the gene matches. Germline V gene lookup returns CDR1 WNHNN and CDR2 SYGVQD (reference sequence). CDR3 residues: CASSPNPGLAGTTGELFF. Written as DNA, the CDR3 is TGCGCCAGCAGTCCAAATCCGGGACTAGCGGGGACCACCGGGGAGCTGTTTTTT.

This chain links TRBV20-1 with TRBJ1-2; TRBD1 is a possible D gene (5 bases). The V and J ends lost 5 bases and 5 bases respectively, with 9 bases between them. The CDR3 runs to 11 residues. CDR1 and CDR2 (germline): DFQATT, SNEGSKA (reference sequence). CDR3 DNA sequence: TGCAGTGCTCCCAGGGAATATGGCTACACCTTC. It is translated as CSAPREYGYTF.

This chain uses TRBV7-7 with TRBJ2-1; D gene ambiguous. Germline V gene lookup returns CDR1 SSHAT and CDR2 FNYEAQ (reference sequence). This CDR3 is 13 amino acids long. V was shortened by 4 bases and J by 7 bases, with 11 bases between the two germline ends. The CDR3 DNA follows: TGTGCCAGCAGCTCATACATCGGTAATGAGCAGTTCTTC. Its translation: CASSSYIGNEQFF.

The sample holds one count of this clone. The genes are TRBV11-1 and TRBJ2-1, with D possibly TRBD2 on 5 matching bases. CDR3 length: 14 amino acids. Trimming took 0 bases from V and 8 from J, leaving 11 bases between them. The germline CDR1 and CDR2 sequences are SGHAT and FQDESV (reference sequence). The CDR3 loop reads CASSLAEGPHEQFF. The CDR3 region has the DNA TGTGCCAGCAGCTTAGCCGAGGGCCCACATGAGCAGTTCTTC.

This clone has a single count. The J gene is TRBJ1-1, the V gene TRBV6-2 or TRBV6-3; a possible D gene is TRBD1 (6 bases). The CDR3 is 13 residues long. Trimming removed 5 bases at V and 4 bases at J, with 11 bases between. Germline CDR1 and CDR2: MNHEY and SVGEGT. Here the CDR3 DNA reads TGTGCCAGCAGTCCCACAGGGCTCACTGAAGCTTTCTTT. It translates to CASSPTGLTEAFF.